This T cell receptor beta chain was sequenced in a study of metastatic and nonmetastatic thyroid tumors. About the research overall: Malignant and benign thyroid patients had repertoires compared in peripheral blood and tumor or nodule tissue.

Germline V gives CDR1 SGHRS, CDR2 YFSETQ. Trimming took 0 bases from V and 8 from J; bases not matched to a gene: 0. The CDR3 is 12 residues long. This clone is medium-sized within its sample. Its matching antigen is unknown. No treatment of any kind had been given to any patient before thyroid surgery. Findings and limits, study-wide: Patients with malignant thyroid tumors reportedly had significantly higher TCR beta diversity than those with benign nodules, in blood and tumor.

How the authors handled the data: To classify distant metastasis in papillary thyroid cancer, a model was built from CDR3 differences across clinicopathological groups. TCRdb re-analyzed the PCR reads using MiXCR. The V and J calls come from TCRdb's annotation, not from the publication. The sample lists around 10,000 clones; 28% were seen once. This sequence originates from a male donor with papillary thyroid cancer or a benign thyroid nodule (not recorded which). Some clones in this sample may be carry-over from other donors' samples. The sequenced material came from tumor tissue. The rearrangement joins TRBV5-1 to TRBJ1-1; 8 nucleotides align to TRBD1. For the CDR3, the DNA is TGCGCCAGCAGCTTGGGGGACAGGGAAGCTTTCTTT. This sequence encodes CASSLGDREAFF.